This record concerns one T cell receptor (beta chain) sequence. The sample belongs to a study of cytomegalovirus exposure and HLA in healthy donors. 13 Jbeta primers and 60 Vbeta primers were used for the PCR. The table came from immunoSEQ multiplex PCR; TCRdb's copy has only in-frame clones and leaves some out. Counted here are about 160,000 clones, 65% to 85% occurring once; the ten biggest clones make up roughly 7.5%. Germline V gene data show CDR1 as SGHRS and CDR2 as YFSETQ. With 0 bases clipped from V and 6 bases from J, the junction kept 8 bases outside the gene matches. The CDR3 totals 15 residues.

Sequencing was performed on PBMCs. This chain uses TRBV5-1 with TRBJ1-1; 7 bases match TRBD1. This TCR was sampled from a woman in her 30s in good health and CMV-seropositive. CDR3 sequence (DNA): TGCGCCAGCAGCTTGGGCGATGAGAGGGGGCCTGAAGCTTTCTTT. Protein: CASSLGDERGPEAFF.